The following is a TCR beta chain sequence with its context. The sample originates from a study of blood T cell repertoires in COVID-19. Study in general: Researchers got acute and convalescent COVID-19 samples from the United States, Italy and Spain.

Using immunoSEQ multiplex PCR, the repertoire was profiled, and TCRdb retains in-frame clones only, with some absent. Among roughly 100,000 clones, 81% were seen once, and the ten largest hold 3.5% to 5%. V was shortened by 6 bases and J by 4 bases, with 16 bases between the two germline ends. Germline V gives CDR1 SNHLY, CDR2 FYNNEI. The CDR3 has 15 residues. This clonotype was sampled from a man aged 60 to 75 with acute or convalescent COVID-19. The sample was peripheral blood. The genes are TRBV2 and TRBJ1-5, with D maybe TRBD1 (6 bases). Here the CDR3 reads CASRRTVLFNQPQHF. The CDR3 nucleotides read TGTGCCAGCAGGCGGACAGTGTTGTTTAATCAGCCCCAGCATTTT.